The 8 T cell receptor beta chains below come from one sample, sequenced in a study of OX40 agonist ivuxolimab in advanced cancers. Sequencing used immunoSEQ multiplex PCR; TCRdb keeps in-frame clones, though not all of them. Of 85,000 to 100,000 clones detected, approximately 89% appear once; the ten largest clones hold about 4%. The starting material was CD4+ or CD8+ T cells sorted from blood, obtained in a trial of the OX40 agonist ivuxolimab. These receptors were obtained from an adult with an advanced solid tumor such as melanoma, head and neck, liver or kidney cancer.

This clone has only a few counts. The chain combines TRBV5-4 with TRBJ1-1; D call uncertain. Trimming removed 0 bases at V and 10 bases at J, with 10 bases between. The germline V gene encodes CDR1 SGHNT and CDR2 YYREEE (reference sequence). CDR3 size: 12 residues. The CDR3 region is CASSLDGEGAFF. The DNA of the CDR3 is TGTGCCAGCAGCTTGGACGGTGAAGGAGCTTTCTTT.

Points on this clone: Compared with germline, one end of the junction differs, possibly owing to a read error. This chain connects TRBV2 to TRBJ2-7, with 9 bases fitting TRBD1. The CDR3 loop spans 13 amino acids. Looked up from germline, CDR1 is SNHLY and CDR2 is FYNNEI. The CDR3 reads CASSDWTGETGPF. CDR3 bases: TGTGCCAGCAGTGACTGGACAGGGGAGACGGGGCCTTTC.

The chain recombines TRBV19 with TRBJ1-5; D gene uncertain. The V gene lost 2 bases and the J gene lost 0 bases, with 8 bases spanning the gap. Germline values: CDR1 LNHDA, CDR2 SQIVND (reference sequence). The CDR3 length is 15 residues. CDR3 sequence (DNA): TGTGCCAGTAGTATAAACAGTAATAGCAATCAGCCCCAGCATTTT. Translated, it gives CASSINSNSNQPQHF.

The chain is built from TRBV7-9 and TRBJ1-4; no reliable D call. V lost 0 bases and J lost 2, with 4 bases in between. In germline, CDR1 is SEHNR, CDR2 FQNEAQ (reference sequence). The CDR3 is 14 amino acids. CDR3 in amino acids: CASSLAGTNEKLFF. CDR3 coding DNA: TGTGCCAGCAGCTTAGCAGGGACTAATGAAAAACTGTTTTTT.

The chain links TRBV12-2 to TRBJ1-5; TRBD1 reflects the table's D call only, with no check against the DNA. TRBV12-2 is classified as a pseudogene. The CDR3 runs 20 residues. This CDR3 reads CASRWPPGQGQTNSNQPQHF. Here the CDR3 DNA reads TGTGCAAGTCGCTGGCCACCGGGACAGGGGCAAACAAATAGCAATCAGCCCCAGCATTTT.

This sequence joins TRBV30 and TRBJ2-1, with a tentative D call TRBD1 (5 bases). Trimming stripped 2 bases from V and 4 bases from J, with 21 bases between. The CDR3 is made up of 17 amino acids. CDR1 and CDR2 from the germline V gene are GTSNPN and SVGIG (reference sequence). CDR3: CAWSSSLLDSVYNEQFF. The CDR3 nucleotides are TGTGCCTGGAGTTCCTCCCTCCTCGACAGTGTATACAATGAGCAGTTCTTC.

The rearrangement joins TRBV28 to TRBJ1-4; TRBD1 agrees at 7 bases. The J segment lost 8 bases and the V segment lost 5 bases, leaving 8 bases of the junction unmatched. CDR1 and CDR2 from the germline V gene are MDHEN and SYDVKM. The CDR3 totals 14 residues. The CDR3 sequence: CASSTGTVSEKLFF. CDR3 nucleotide sequence: TGTGCCAGCAGTACCGGGACAGTCTCGGAAAAACTGTTTTTT.

This chain connects TRBV5-6 to TRBJ2-5, with 11 bases that match TRBD1. The J segment lost 7 bases and the V segment lost 2 bases, leaving 4 bases of the junction unmatched. This CDR3 spans 14 amino acids. Germline V lookup: CDR1 SGHDT, CDR2 YYEEEE. The DNA of the CDR3 is TGTGCCAGCAGCTTAGCGGGACAGGGGGTGACCCAGTACTTC. Protein product: CASSLAGQGVTQYF.